This TCR beta chain was sequenced during a study of cytomegalovirus exposure and HLA in healthy donors. As for the study in general: Counted in an early data release were about 86 million unique TCRs from HLA-typed donors. Whole-study findings and limits: Several top significant clusters appeared, in a later analysis, to be linked to common viral pathogens.

PCR employed 60 Vbeta and 13 Jbeta primers. As processed by the authors: Later reanalysis found roughly 80 million unique TCR beta chains, around 11 million of them shared. Profiled with immunoSEQ multiplex PCR; TCRdb holds only in-frame clones, not every one. The V and J calls and clone size are taken from that table; D and trimming were inferred from the DNA. The sample shows some 160,000 clones, around 84% of them seen only once. Details on this clone: Its cognate antigen is unknown.

The sequence came from a man aged 25 to 40 in good health and CMV-seropositive. The specimen was PBMCs.

In DNA form, the CDR3 reads TGTGCCAGCAGCTTATCGAGCGGGCTGGTCTACTACGAGCAGTACTTC. Its translation: CASSLSSGLVYYEQYF. The chain is built from TRBV7-9 and TRBJ2-7; D perhaps matches TRBD2 (6 bases). V was cut by 2 bases and J by 3 bases, with 17 bases left in between. Germline V gives CDR1 SEHNR, CDR2 FQNEAQ (reference sequence). The CDR3 is made up of 16 amino acids.